Listed below are T cell receptor beta chains from one sample, sequenced in a study of shared clonotypes between healthy human individuals. Sequenced by immunoSEQ multiplex PCR; TCRdb stores in-frame clones only, minus some. Of about 1 million clones listed, about 70% are singletons. Material for sequencing was memory CD4+ T cells sorted from blood. The source is a man between 18 and 35 years old in good health. Both conserved end residues are part of each CDR3. D genes are given only for firm matches. The listing skips clone size in some rows; elsewhere it reads once, few, many or a size class.

CDR3nt | CDR3aa | j_gene | abundance | d_gene | v_gene
TGCGCCAGCAGCGGTGGAGGGCCAGGAGATACGCAGTATTTT | CASSGGGPGDTQYF | TRBJ2-3 | few | NA | TRBV10-1
TGTGCCAGCAGTCCGGGACAGGGGAGTGAAAAACTGTTTTTT | CASSPGQGSEKLFF | TRBJ1-4 | NA | TRBD1 | TRBV6-5
TGTGCCAGCAGTCCAGCAGGGAACACCGGGGAGCTGTTTTTT | CASSPAGNTGELFF | TRBJ2-2 | NA | NA | TRBV25-1
TGTGCCAGCGGCCCCTCATCAGGGTTCAGCGGGACCCAGTACTTC | CASGPSSGFSGTQYF | TRBJ2-5 | NA | NA | TRBV11-2
TGTGCCAGCAGTGAAGGGTTAGCGCGAAGCACAGATACGCAGTATTTT | CASSEGLARSTDTQYF | TRBJ2-3 | NA | NA | TRBV2
TGTGCCAGCAATCTGGCCGGGGAGCTGTTTTTT | CASNLAGELFF | TRBJ2-2 | NA | NA | TRBV6-1
TGCGCCAGCAGCTTGGACGGGACTAGGGCTGAGCAGTTCTTC | CASSLDGTRAEQFF | TRBJ2-1 | NA | TRBD2 | TRBV5-1
TGTGCCAGCAGTTTCCGGGAGGGGACCTACGAGCAGTACTTC | CASSFREGTYEQYF | TRBJ2-7 | many | TRBD2 | TRBV27
TGTGCCTGGAAGGGACAGCAGGTGAACACTGAAGCTTTCTTT | CAWKGQQVNTEAFF | TRBJ1-1 | NA | TRBD1 | TRBV30
TGTGCCTGGACTTATAGCGGGGGGTGGACCGGGGAGCTGTTTTTT | CAWTYSGGWTGELFF | TRBJ2-2 | few | TRBD2 | TRBV30